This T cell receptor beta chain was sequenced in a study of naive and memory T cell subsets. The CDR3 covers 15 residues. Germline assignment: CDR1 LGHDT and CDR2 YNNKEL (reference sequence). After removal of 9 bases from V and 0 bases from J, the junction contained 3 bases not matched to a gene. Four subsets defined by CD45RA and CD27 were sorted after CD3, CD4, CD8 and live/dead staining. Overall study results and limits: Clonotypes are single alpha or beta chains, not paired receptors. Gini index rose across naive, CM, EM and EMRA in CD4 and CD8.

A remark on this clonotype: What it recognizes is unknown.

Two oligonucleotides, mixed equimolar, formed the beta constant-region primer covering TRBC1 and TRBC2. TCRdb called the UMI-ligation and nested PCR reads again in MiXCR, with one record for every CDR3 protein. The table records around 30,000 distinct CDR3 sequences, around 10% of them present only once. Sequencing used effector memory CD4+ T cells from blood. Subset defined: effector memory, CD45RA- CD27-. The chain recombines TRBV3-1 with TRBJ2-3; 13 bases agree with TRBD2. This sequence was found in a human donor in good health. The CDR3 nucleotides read TGTGCCAGTCAGGGACTAGCGGGAAGCACAGATACGCAGTATTTT. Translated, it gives CASQGLAGSTDTQYF.